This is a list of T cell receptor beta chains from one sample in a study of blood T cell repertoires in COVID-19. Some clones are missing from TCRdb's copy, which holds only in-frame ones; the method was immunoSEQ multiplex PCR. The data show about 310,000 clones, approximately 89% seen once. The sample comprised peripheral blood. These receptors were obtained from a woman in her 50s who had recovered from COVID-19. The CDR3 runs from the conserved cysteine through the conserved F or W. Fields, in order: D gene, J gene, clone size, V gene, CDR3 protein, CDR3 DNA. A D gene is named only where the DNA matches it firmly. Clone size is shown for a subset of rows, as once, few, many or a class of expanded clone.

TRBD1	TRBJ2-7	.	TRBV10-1	CASSEYGQGTYEQYF	TGCGCCAGCAGTGAGTACGGACAGGGAACCTACGAGCAGTACTTC
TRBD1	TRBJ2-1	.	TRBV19	CASEDRVRNEQFF	TGTGCCAGCGAGGACAGGGTGCGGAATGAGCAGTTCTTC
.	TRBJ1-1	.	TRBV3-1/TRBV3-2	CASSHAGGTEAFF	TGTGCCAGCAGCCACGCGGGGGGCACTGAAGCTTTCTTT
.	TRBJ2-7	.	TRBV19	CASRYTAVSYEQYF	TGTGCCAGTAGATACACAGCGGTCTCCTACGAGCAGTACTTC
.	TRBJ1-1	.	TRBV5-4	CASSLEQGVEAFF	TGTGCCAGCAGCTTGGAACAGGGCGTTGAAGCTTTCTTT
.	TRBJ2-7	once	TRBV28	CASTAPGLWAEQYF	TGTGCCAGCACGGCCCCGGGGTTGTGGGCCGAGCAGTACTTC
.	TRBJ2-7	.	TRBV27	CASSLLEGGSYEQYF	TGTGCCAGCAGTTTACTGGAAGGGGGCTCCTACGAGCAGTACTTC
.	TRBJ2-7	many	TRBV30	CAWSQDTGLYEQYF	TGTGCCTGGAGCCAGGACACGGGACTCTACGAGCAGTACTTC
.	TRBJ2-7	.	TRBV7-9	CASSSQGYEQYF	TGTGCCAGCAGCTCCCAGGGCTACGAGCAGTACTTC
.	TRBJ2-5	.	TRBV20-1	CSARPETQYF	TGCAGTGCCAGACCGGAGACCCAGTACTTC
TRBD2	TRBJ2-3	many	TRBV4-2	CASSQDHAGGPDTQYF	TGTGCCAGCAGCCAAGATCACGCGGGGGGGCCAGATACGCAGTATTTT
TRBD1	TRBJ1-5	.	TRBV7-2	CASSSTGGRSNQPQHF	TGTGCCAGCAGCTCGACAGGGGGCCGGAGCAATCAGCCCCAGCATTTT
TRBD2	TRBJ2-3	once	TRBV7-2	CASSSELGLGVSTDTQYF	TGTGCCAGCAGCTCCGAATTAGGACTAGGGGTGTCCACAGATACGCAGTATTTT
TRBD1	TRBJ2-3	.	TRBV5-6	CASRDRVGTDTQYF	TGTGCCAGTAGGGACAGGGTAGGGACAGATACGCAGTATTTT
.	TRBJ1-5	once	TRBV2	CARTLYKPQHF	TGTGCCAGGACTTTATATAAGCCCCAGCATTTT
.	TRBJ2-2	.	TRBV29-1	CSVAQSVGELFF	TGCAGCGTTGCACAGTCGGTCGGGGAGCTGTTTTTT
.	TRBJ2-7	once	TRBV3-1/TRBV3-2	CASSPDQGNYEQYF	TGTGCCAGCAGCCCCGATCAGGGAAACTACGAGCAGTACTTC
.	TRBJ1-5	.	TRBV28	CASSLGQGGQPQHF	TGTGCCAGCAGTTTGGGTCAGGGAGGCCAGCCCCAGCATTTT
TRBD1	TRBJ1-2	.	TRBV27	CASSSWTGSEDGYTF	TGTGCCAGCAGTTCCTGGACAGGGTCTGAGGATGGCTACACCTTC
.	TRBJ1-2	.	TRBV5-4	CASSLGDKGTMGGYTF	TGTGCCAGCAGCTTGGGGGACAAGGGAACTATGGGTGGCTACACCTTC
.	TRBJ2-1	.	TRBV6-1	CASSERGGYNEQFF	TGTGCCAGCAGTGAACGCGGAGGTTACAATGAGCAGTTCTTC
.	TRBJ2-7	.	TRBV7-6	CASSWRQDTAPYEQYF	TGTGCCAGCAGCTGGCGTCAAGACACCGCCCCCTACGAGCAGTACTTC
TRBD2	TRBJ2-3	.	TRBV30	CAWSPGLAGAGDTQYF	TGTGCCTGGAGTCCGGGACTAGCGGGAGCTGGAGATACGCAGTATTTT
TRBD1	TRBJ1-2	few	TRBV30	CAWSVKGAHGYTF	TGTGCCTGGAGTGTTAAGGGGGCCCATGGCTACACCTTC
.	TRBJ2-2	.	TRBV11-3	CASSSLSETNTGELFF	TGTGCCAGCAGCTCCCTTAGCGAGACGAACACCGGGGAGCTGTTTTTT
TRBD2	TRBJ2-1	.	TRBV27	CASSLGLNYNEQFF	TGTGCCAGCAGTTTGGGACTAAACTACAATGAGCAGTTCTTC
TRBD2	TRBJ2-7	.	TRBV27	CASSLNSGRATYEQYF	TGTGCCAGCAGTCTAAATAGCGGGAGAGCGACCTACGAGCAGTACTTC
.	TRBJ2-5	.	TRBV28	CASSFTQTQETQYF	TGTGCCAGCAGTTTTACGCAGACACAAGAGACCCAGTACTTC
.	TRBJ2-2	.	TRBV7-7	CASSSAPGAGELFF	TGTGCCAGCAGCTCCGCCCCCGGGGCCGGGGAGCTGTTTTTT
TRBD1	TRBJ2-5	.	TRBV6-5	CASRPTGGAETQYF	TGTGCCAGCAGACCCACAGGGGGCGCAGAGACCCAGTACTTC
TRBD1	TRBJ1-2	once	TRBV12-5	CASGLGVRGLSGYTF	TGTGCTAGTGGGTTGGGGGTCAGGGGGCTAAGTGGCTACACCTTC
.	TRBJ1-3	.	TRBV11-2	CASSLFSGVSGNTIYF	TGTGCCAGCAGCCTCTTTTCCGGGGTATCTGGAAACACCATATATTTT
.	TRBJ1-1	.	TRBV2	CASMPGLDTEAFF	TGTGCCAGCATGCCAGGGTTGGACACTGAAGCTTTCTTT
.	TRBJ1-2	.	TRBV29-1	CSVAARGQNYGYTF	TGCAGCGTCGCCGCCCGAGGACAGAACTATGGCTACACCTTC
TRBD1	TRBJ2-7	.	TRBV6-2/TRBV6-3	CASSRRTGAYEQYF	TGTGCCAGCAGTAGGAGGACAGGGGCCTACGAGCAGTACTTC
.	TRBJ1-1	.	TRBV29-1	CSAAPTTGTEAFF	TGCAGCGCTGCCCCCACGACAGGCACTGAAGCTTTCTTT
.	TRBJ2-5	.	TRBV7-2	CASSSGVGETQYF	TGTGCCAGCAGCTCCGGGGTTGGCGAGACCCAGTACTTC
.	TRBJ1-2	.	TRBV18	CASSPLEIERYGYTF	TGTGCCAGCTCACCATTGGAGATAGAACGCTATGGCTACACCTTC